The entry that follows covers one T cell receptor (beta chain) sequence. The entry originates in a study of patients and donors after allogeneic stem cell transplantation. Between the trimmed V and J ends, which lost 3 bases and 1 base, there was a span of 10 bases. The CDR3 length is 13 residues. Per germline, CDR1 DFQATT and CDR2 SNEGSKA (reference sequence). TCRdb passed the RT-PCR reads through MiXCR, listing each CDR3 protein once. The repertoire holds 410,000 or so distinct CDR3 sequences, under 20% seen once, with over 6% in the top ten. The clonotype comes from a human donor who was either an allogeneic HSCT recipient or a stem cell or donor lymphocyte infusion donor (not recorded which). It is not recorded whose cells these are; they may come from a transplant donor. The V call is TRBV20-1, the J call TRBJ2-7; TRBD2 might be the D (5 bases). What was sequenced was blood, either unsorted or a sorted T cell fraction (not recorded which). The CDR3 protein is CSASVRDSYEQYF. The CDR3 DNA is TGCAGTGCTAGCGTCCGGGATTCCTACGAGCAGTACTTC.